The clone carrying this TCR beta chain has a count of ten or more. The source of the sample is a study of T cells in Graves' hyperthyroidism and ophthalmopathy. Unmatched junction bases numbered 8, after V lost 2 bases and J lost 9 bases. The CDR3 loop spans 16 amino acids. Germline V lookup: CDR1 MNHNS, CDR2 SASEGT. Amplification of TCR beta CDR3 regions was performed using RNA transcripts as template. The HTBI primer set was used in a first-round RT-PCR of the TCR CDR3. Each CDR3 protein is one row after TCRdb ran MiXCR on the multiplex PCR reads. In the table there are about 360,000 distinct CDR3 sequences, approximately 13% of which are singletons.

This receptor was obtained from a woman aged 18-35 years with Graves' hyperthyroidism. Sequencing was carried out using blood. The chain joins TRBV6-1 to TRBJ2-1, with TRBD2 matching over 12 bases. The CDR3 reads CASSELGLAGRSEQFF. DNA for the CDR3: TGTGCCAGCAGTGAATTGGGACTAGCGGGTAGGTCTGAGCAGTTCTTC.